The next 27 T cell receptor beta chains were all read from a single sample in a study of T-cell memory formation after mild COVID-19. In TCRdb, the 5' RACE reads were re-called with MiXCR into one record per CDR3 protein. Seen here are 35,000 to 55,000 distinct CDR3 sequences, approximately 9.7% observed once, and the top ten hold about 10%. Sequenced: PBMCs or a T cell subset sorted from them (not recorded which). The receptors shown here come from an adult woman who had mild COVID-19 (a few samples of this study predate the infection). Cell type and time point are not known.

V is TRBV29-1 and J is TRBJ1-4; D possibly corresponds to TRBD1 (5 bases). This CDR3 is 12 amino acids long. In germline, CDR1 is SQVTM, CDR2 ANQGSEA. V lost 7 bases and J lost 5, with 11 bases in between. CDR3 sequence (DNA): TGCAGCGCTGGGGGAGGGAATGAAAAACTGTTTTTT. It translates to CSAGGGNEKLFF.

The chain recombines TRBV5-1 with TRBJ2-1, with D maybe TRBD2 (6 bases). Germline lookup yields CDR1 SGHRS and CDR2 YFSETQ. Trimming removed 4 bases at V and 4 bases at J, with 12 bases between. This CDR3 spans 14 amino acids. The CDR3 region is CASSRGGEYNEQFF. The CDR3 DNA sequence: TGCGCCAGCAGCAGGGGAGGAGAGTACAATGAGCAGTTCTTC.

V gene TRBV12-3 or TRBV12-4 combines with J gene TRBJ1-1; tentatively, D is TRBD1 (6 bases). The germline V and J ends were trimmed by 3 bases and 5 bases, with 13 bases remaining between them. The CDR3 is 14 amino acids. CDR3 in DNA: TGTGCCAGCAGTTTTTGGGGGGCTGGAACTGAAGCTTTCTTT. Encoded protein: CASSFWGAGTEAFF.

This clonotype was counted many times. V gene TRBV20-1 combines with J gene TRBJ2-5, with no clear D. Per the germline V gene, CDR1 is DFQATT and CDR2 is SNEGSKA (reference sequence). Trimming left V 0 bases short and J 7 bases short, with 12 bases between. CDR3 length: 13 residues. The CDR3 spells CSARDGGLATQYF. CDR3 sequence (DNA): TGCAGTGCTAGAGATGGTGGGTTGGCGACCCAGTACTTC.

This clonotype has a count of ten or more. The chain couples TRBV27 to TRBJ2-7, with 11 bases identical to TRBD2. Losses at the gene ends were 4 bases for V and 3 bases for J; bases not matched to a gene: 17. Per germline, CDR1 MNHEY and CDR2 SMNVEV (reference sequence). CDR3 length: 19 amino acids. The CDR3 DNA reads TGTGCCAGCAGTTCGAACGGACTAGCGGGTAAGGTTAACGTCTACGAGCAGTACTTC. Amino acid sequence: CASSSNGLAGKVNVYEQYF.

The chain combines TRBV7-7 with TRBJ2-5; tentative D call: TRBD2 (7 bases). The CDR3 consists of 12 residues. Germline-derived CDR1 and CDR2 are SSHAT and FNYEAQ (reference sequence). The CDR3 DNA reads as TGTGCTAGCCGGGGGGCGATGGAGACCCAGTACTTC. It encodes CASRGAMETQYF. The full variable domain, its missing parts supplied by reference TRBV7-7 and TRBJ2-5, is GAGVSQSPRYKVTKRGQDVTLRCDPISSHATLYWYQQALGQGPEFLTYFNYEAQPDKSGLPSDRFSAERPEGSISTLTIQRTEQRDSAMYRCASRGAMETQYFGPGTRLLVL.

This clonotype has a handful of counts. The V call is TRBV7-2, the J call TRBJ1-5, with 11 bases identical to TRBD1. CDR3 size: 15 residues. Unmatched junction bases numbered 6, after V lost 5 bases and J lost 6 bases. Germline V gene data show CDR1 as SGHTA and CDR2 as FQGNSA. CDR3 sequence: CASSKGQGGRQPQHF. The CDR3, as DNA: TGTGCCAGCAGCAAGGGACAGGGGGGGCGTCAGCCCCAGCATTTT.

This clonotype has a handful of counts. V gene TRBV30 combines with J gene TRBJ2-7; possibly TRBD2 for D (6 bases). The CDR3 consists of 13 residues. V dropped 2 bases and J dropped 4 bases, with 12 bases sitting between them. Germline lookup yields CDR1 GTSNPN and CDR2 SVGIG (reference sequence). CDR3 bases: TGTGCCTGGAGTAGCGGGTCTAGGTACGAGCAGTACTTC. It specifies CAWSSGSRYEQYF.

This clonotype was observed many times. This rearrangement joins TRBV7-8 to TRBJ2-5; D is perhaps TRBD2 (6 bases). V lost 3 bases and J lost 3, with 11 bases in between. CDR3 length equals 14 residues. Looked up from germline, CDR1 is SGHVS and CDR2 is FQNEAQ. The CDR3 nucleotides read TGTGCCAGCAGCTTGTGGACGGGAGAAGAGACCCAGTACTTC. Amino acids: CASSLWTGEETQYF.

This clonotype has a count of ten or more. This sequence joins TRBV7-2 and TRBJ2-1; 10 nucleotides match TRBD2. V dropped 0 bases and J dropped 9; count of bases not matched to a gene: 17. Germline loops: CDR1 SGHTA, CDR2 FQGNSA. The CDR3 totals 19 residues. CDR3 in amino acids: CASSLARPWTSGIRAEQFF. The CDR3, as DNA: TGTGCCAGCAGCTTAGCGAGACCTTGGACTAGCGGAATCCGGGCTGAGCAGTTCTTC.

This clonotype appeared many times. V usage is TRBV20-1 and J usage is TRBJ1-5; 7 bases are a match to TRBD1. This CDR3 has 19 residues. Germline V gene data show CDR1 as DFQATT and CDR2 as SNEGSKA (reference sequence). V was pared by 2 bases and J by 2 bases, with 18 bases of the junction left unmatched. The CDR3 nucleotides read TGCAGTGCTAGAAAGGGCAGGGACAGCTTTGACGGGGGCAATCAGCCCCAGCATTTT. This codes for CSARKGRDSFDGGNQPQHF.

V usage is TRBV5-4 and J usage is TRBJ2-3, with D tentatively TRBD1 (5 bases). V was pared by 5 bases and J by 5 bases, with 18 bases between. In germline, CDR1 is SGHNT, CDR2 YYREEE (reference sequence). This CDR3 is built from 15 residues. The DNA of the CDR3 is TGTGCCAGCAGTGGAACAGGACATCAGGGAGATACGCAGTATTTT. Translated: CASSGTGHQGDTQYF.

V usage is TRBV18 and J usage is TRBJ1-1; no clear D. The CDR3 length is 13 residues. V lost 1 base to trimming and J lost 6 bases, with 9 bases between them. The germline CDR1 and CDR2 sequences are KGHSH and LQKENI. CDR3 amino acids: CASSPRGNAEAFF. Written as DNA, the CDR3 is TGTGCCAGCTCACCACGGGGAAACGCTGAAGCTTTCTTT.

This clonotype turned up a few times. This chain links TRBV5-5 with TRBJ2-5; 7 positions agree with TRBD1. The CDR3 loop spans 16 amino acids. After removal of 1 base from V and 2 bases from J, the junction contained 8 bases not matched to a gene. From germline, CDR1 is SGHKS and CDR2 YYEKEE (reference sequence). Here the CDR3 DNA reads TGTGCCAGCAGCTTGATCACCGGGACAGCTCAAGAGACCCAGTACTTC. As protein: CASSLITGTAQETQYF.

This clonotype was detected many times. CDR3 sequence: CASSRSYYEQYF. The CDR3 DNA reads as TGCGCCAGCAGCAGATCCTACTACGAGCAGTACTTC. This chain links TRBV5-1 with TRBJ2-7; D not resolved. CDR3 length: 12 amino acids. Germline-derived CDR1 and CDR2 are SGHRS and YFSETQ. The V and J ends lost 4 bases and 3 bases respectively, with 8 bases between them. The entire variable domain, with the rest obtained from reference TRBV5-1 and TRBJ2-7, is as follows: KAGVTQTPRYLIKTRGQQVTLSCSPISGHRSVSWYQQTPGQGLQFLFEYFSETQRNKGNFPGRFSGRQFSNSRSEMNVSTLELGDSALYLCASSRSYYEQYFGPGTRLTVT.

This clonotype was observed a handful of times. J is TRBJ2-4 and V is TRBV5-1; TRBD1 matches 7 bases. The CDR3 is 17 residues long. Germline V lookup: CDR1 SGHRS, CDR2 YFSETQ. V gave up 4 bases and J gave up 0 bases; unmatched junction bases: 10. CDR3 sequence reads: CASSPSRDSAAKNIQYF. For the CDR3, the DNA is TGCGCCAGCAGCCCCTCCCGGGACAGCGCAGCCAAAAACATTCAGTACTTC. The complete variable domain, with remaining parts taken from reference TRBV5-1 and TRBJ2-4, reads KAGVTQTPRYLIKTRGQQVTLSCSPISGHRSVSWYQQTPGQGLQFLFEYFSETQRNKGNFPGRFSGRQFSNSRSEMNVSTLELGDSALYLCASSPSRDSAAKNIQYFGAGTRLSVL.

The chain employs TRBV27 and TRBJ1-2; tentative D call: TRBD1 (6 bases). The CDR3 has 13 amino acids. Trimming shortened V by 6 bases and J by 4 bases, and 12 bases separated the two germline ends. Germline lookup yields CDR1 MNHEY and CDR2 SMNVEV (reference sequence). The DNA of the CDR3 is TGTGCCAGCAGCGGGGGGCCGGGCTATGGCTACACCTTC. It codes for CASSGGPGYGYTF.

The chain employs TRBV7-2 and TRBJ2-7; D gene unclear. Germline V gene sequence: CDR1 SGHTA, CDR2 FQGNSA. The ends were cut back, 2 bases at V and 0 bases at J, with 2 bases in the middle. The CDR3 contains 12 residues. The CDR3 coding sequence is TGTGCCAGCAGCTTAAACTCCTACGAGCAGTACTTC. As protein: CASSLNSYEQYF.

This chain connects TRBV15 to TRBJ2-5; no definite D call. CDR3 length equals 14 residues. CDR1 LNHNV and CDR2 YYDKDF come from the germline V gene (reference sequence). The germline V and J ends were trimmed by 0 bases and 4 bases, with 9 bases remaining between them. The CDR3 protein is CATSRELEVETQYF. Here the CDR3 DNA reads TGTGCCACCAGCAGAGAATTAGAAGTAGAGACCCAGTACTTC.

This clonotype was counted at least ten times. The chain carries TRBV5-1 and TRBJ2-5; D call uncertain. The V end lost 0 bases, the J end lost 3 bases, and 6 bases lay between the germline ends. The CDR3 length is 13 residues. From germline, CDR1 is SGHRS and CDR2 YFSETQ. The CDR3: CASSLVAEETQYF. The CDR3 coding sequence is TGCGCCAGCAGCTTGGTAGCAGAAGAGACCCAGTACTTC.

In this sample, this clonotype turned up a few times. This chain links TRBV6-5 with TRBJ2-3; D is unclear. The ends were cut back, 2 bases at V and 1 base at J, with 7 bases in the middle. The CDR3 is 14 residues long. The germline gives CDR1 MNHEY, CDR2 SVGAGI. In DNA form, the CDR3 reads TGTGCCAGCAGTTACGGGCCACGCACAGATACGCAGTATTTT. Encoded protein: CASSYGPRTDTQYF.

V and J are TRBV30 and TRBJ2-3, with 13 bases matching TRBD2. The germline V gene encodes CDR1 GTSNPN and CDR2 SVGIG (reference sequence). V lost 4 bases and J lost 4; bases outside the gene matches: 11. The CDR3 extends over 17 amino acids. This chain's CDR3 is CAWNHGLAGVKPDTQYF. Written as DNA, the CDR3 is TGTGCCTGGAATCATGGACTAGCGGGAGTCAAACCAGATACGCAGTATTTT.

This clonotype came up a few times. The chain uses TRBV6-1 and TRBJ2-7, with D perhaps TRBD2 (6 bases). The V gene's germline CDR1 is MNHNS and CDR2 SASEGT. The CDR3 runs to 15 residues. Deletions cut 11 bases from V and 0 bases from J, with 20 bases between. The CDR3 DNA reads TGTGCCTCCCAAGCGGGCGGTGCCCTCTCCTACGAGCAGTACTTC. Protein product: CASQAGGALSYEQYF.

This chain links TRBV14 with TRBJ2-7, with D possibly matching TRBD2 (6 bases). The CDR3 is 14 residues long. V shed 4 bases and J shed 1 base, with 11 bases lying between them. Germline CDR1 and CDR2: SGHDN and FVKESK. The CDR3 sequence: CASSPLGTSYEQYF. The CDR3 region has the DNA TGTGCCAGCAGCCCCTTGGGGACTTCCTACGAGCAGTACTTC.

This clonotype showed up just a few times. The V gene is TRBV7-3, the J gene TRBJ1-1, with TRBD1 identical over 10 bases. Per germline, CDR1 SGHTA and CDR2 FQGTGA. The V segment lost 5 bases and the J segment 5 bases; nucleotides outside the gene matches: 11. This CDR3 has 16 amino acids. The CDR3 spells CASSPRLGQGITEAFF. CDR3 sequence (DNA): TGTGCCAGCAGCCCCCGGCTGGGACAGGGGATAACTGAAGCTTTCTTT.

CDR3 in amino acids: CATSANRNNQPQHF. The DNA for the CDR3 is TGTGCCACCAGTGCGAACAGGAACAATCAGCCCCAGCATTTT. This chain connects TRBV24-1 to TRBJ1-5, with D perhaps matching TRBD1 (5 bases). V was shortened by 5 bases and J by 3 bases, with 10 bases between the two germline ends. CDR1 and CDR2 (germline): KGHDR, SFDVKD. The CDR3 spans 14 residues.

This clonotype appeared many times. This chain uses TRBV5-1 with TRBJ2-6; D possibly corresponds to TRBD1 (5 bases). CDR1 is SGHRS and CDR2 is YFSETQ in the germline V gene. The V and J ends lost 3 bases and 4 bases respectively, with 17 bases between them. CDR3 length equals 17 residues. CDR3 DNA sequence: TGCGCCAGCAGCTCGCAAACGCAGGGCGGCGGGGCCAACGTCCTGACTTTC. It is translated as CASSSQTQGGGANVLTF.